The clone carrying this TCR beta chain was recorded only once. This sample was included in a study of blood T cell repertoires in COVID-19. Overall study: COVID-19 samples, acute and convalescent, were from the United States, Italy and Spain.

This CDR3 region has 14 residues. Germline CDR1 SGHNT, CDR2 YENEEA. Trimming stripped 5 bases from V and 2 bases from J, with 10 bases between. Using immunoSEQ multiplex PCR, the repertoire was profiled, and TCRdb retains in-frame clones only, with some absent. The table shows about 180,000 clones, with 75% to 85% occurring only once. Sequenced: peripheral blood. The receptor was derived from a human donor in a cohort sampled during active COVID-19. The chain combines TRBV11-3 with TRBJ2-1; D remains ambiguous. Written as DNA, the CDR3 is TGTGCCAGCAGCCCGAGCGCTACCTACAATGAGCAGTTCTTC. It translates to CASSPSATYNEQFF.